The clone carrying this T cell receptor beta chain was seen once. The antigen is unknown. The record originates from a study of cytomegalovirus exposure and HLA in healthy donors. The CDR3 totals 11 residues. The germline V gene has CDR1 DFQATT and CDR2 SNEGSKA (reference sequence). V lost 6 bases to trimming and J lost 1 base, with 6 bases between them. General study findings and limits: A highly shared variant cluster was judged a likely technical artifact.

The PCR ran on 60 Vbeta and 13 Jbeta primers. This table comes from immunoSEQ multiplex PCR, and its TCRdb copy is limited to in-frame clones, with some not included. The table includes over 150,000 clones, 65% to 75% detected once. Sequences were obtained from PBMCs. This chain uses TRBV20-1 with TRBJ1-1, with D unclear. The TCR originated in a young man in good health and CMV-seronegative. The CDR3 DNA sequence: TGCAGTGCCGCGCGGAACACTGAAGCTTTCTTT. It translates to CSAARNTEAFF.